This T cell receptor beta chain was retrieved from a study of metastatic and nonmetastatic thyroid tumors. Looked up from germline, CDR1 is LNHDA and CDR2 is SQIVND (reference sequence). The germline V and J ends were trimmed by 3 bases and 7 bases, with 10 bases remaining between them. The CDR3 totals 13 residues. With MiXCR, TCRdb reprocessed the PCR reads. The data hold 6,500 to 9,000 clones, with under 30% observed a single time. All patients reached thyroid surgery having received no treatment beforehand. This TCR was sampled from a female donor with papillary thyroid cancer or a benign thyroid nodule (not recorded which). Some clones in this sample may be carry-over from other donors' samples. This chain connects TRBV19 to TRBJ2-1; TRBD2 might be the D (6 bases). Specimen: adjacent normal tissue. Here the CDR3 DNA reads TGTGCCAGTAGTATGGGGACTTCGAATGAGCAGTTCTTC. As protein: CASSMGTSNEQFF.